The clone carrying this T cell receptor (beta chain) was recorded only once. Its matching antigen is unknown. Compared with germline, one end of the junction differs, possibly owing to a read error. Germline assignment: CDR1 LGHNT and CDR2 FRNRAP. The CDR3 spans 16 residues. Primers used in a second PCR of about 7 to 11 cycles were a sample-barcoded 5' primer and a J-beta primer mix. TCRdb re-analysed the 5' RACE reads in MiXCR, keeping a single row per CDR3 protein. The sample lists roughly 800,000 distinct CDR3 sequences, approximately 25% occurring once. Extractions gave at least 6 micrograms of total RNA per sample. The data were obtained in a study of blood T cells in healthy people across ages. Background on the study: About one barcoded beta molecule per two T cells was captured by template switching.

Broader study findings: There was no known CMV status for donors, so expanded clonotype changes were possibly confounded. Across samples, TCR beta diversity tracked strongly with naive T cell percentage.

The same data also contributed to another study, on T cells of mothers and their children.

The sequence derives from a boy between 10 and 17 years old in good health. The chain uses TRBV12-5 and TRBJ1-1; D remains ambiguous. What was sequenced was blood. CDR3 amino acids: CASGLVAVLDYTEAFF. DNA for the CDR3: TGCGCTAGTGGTTTGGTCGCCGTCCTAGACTACACTGAAGCTTTCTTT.